A selection of T cell receptor beta chains follows, all from one sample in a study of blood T cells in healthy people across ages. One entry per CDR3 protein results from TCRdb running MiXCR on the 5' RACE reads. The data show 650,000 to 800,000 distinct CDR3 sequences, 44% seen once. Sequenced input: blood. The receptor set was obtained from a man aged 55 to 69 in good health. Both conserved end residues are part of each CDR3. D genes are given only for firm matches. Clone size is not always given. Where it is, it says once, few, many or a class for expanded clones.

CDR3nt	CDR3aa	j_gene	d_gene	abundance	v_gene
TGTGCCAGCAGTTCGGCGGGGGGGTACTACGAGCAGTACTTC	CASSSAGGYYEQYF	TRBJ2-7	TRBD2	few	TRBV6-2/TRBV6-3
TGTGCCAGCATTAATACAGGGTTGGCCTACGAGCAGTACTTC	CASINTGLAYEQYF	TRBJ2-7	NA	once	TRBV2
TGTGCCAGCAGGACAGACAGGGCGAACACCGGGGAGCTGTTTTTT	CASRTDRANTGELFF	TRBJ2-2	TRBD1	few	TRBV2
TGCAGTGCTAGGTCCGGGAACGGCTACACCTTC	CSARSGNGYTF	TRBJ1-2	NA	few	TRBV20-1
TGCAGCGTCCCTAAAAGGGCAGTAAGCTCCTACAATGAGCAGTTCTTC	CSVPKRAVSSYNEQFF	TRBJ2-1	NA	few	TRBV29-1
TGTGCCAGCAGCCCATGGGACACGCAAGGGTCCGGGGAGCTGTTTTTT	CASSPWDTQGSGELFF	TRBJ2-2	NA	NA	TRBV7-9
TGTGCCAGCAGCCCCGGGGGGGGTCATTACAATGAGCAGTTCTTC	CASSPGGGHYNEQFF	TRBJ2-1	TRBD2	NA	TRBV4-2
TGCGCCAGCAGCCAGGAGCTCAGGTCCTACGAGCAGTACTTC	CASSQELRSYEQYF	TRBJ2-7	NA	few	TRBV4-1
TGTGCCAGCAGCCCCCAGGACAGGGTCTACGAGCAGTACTTC	CASSPQDRVYEQYF	TRBJ2-7	TRBD1	NA	TRBV9
TGTGCCAGCAGGTCCGGGACTCTCCGCACAGATGCGCAGTATTTT	CASRSGTLRTDAQYF	TRBJ2-3	NA	NA	TRBV9
TGTGCCAGCAGTTTACTAGGACAGGGAATGAACACTGAAGCTTTCTTT	CASSLLGQGMNTEAFF	TRBJ1-1	TRBD1	NA	TRBV28
TGTGCCAGCAGGCTAGGTGTGACGCCCTATAATTCACCCCTCCACTTT	CASRLGVTPYNSPLHF	TRBJ1-6	NA	few	TRBV12-3/TRBV12-4
TGCAGTGCTAGAGTTCAGGACTTCGGCGAGCAGTACTTC	CSARVQDFGEQYF	TRBJ2-7	NA	NA	TRBV20-1
TGTGCCAGCAGGGACGGACAGGGGGCCGTCACCGGGGAGCTGTTTTTT	CASRDGQGAVTGELFF	TRBJ2-2	TRBD1	NA	TRBV7-2
TGTGCCAGCAGCTTAAACAAAGTCGAAAAACTGTTTTTT	CASSLNKVEKLFF	TRBJ1-4	NA	NA	TRBV5-5
TGTGCCAGCAGTTACGATCAGCGGGGGGACCCGGATACGCAGTATTTT	CASSYDQRGDPDTQYF	TRBJ2-3	TRBD2	NA	TRBV6-2/TRBV6-3
TGCGCCAGCAGCCTTTCCCTCGGGGCGGGGGAAGAGACCCAGTACTTC	CASSLSLGAGEETQYF	TRBJ2-5	TRBD2	few	TRBV5-1
TGTGCCAGCAGCGTCGGTAGGGGGGCCCAGGAGGAGCAGTACTTC	CASSVGRGAQEEQYF	TRBJ2-4	NA	NA	TRBV9
TGTGCCAGTAGACCGGGACAGAGCATGAACACTGAAGCTTTCTTT	CASRPGQSMNTEAFF	TRBJ1-1	TRBD1	once	TRBV6-1
TGCAGCGTTCGTGAAGGGGTTGGGGGGCCCCAGTACTTC	CSVREGVGGPQYF	TRBJ2-5	NA	many	TRBV29-1
TGTGCCAGCAGCCCCGCAAACGAGCAGTACTTC	CASSPANEQYF	TRBJ2-7	NA	NA	TRBV16
TGTGCCAGCAGCTTAGTTGCGGTGAACTATGGCTACACCTTC	CASSLVAVNYGYTF	TRBJ1-2	NA	few	TRBV13
TGTGCCAGCAGTTTGAGGCAGAAAAAAGGGTACAATGAGCAGTTCTTC	CASSLRQKKGYNEQFF	TRBJ2-1	NA	once	TRBV27
TGTGCCAGGAGCTACGGGTATGAGCAGTTCTTC	CARSYGYEQFF	TRBJ2-1	NA	NA	TRBV11-2
TGCAGTGCTGTATCGCTAGCGGGGGCCACAGATACGCAGTATTTT	CSAVSLAGATDTQYF	TRBJ2-3	TRBD2	NA	TRBV20-1
TGTGCCAGCAGCTTAGGCGGGACAGGGGGCGCCTACGAGCAGTACTTC	CASSLGGTGGAYEQYF	TRBJ2-7	TRBD1	few	TRBV7-2
TGTGCCAGCAGCCCCTTTGGGGCAGCCAAAACAGATACGCAGTATTTT	CASSPFGAAKTDTQYF	TRBJ2-3	NA	NA	TRBV7-2
TGCAGTGCTAGAGGAGTCCCGGGACAGGGAGCGGTGAGCTATGGCTACACCTTC	CSARGVPGQGAVSYGYTF	TRBJ1-2	TRBD1	NA	TRBV20-1
TGTGCCATCCAACAGGGCGGGGCGAATTACGAGCAGTACTTC	CAIQQGGANYEQYF	TRBJ2-7	NA	NA	TRBV10-3
TGTGCCAGCAGCGTAGCTGGGACTAGCGAGGGAGAAGAGACCCAGTACTTC	CASSVAGTSEGEETQYF	TRBJ2-5	TRBD2	NA	TRBV9
TGTGCCAGCAGATCTGGGGAGGCTGGGGCCAACGTCCTGACTTTC	CASRSGEAGANVLTF	TRBJ2-6	NA	NA	TRBV6-6
TGCGCCAGCAGCCAAGATTCAGGGGATGGGAACACTGAAGCTTTCTTT	CASSQDSGDGNTEAFF	TRBJ1-1	NA	once	TRBV4-3
TGTGCCAGCAGCCCGGGACAGGGGGTTCTCGAGCAGTACTTC	CASSPGQGVLEQYF	TRBJ2-7	TRBD1	few	TRBV7-2
TGTGCCAGCAGCTTAGAAACAGGGAGGGAAGCTTTCTTT	CASSLETGREAFF	TRBJ1-1	NA	NA	TRBV7-2
TGTGCCAGCAGCTCAACGGCCGGGGATAAGACCCAGTACTTC	CASSSTAGDKTQYF	TRBJ2-5	NA	NA	TRBV5-6
TGTGCCAGCAACCACGGGGGACTAAACAATGAGCAGTTCTTC	CASNHGGLNNEQFF	TRBJ2-1	TRBD2	few	TRBV6-2/TRBV6-3
TGTGCCAGCAGCTCTTGGACGCCGAGCTCCTACAATGAGCAGTTCTTC	CASSSWTPSSYNEQFF	TRBJ2-1	NA	NA	TRBV7-3
TGCAGTGCTAGAACCCGACAACATCAGAACACTGAAGCTTTCTTT	CSARTRQHQNTEAFF	TRBJ1-1	NA	NA	TRBV20-1
TGTGCCAGCAGTTACTCGATGAATAGGGGTCGGTACTACGAGCAGTACTTC	CASSYSMNRGRYYEQYF	TRBJ2-7	NA	few	TRBV6-5
TGCAGTGCGGGCAGACCGGGACTAGATAACAATGAGCAGTTCTTC	CSAGRPGLDNNEQFF	TRBJ2-1	TRBD2	NA	TRBV20-1
TGTGCCAGCAGTCGGTTAAGGGCGGGAAGGGGCCAAGAGACCCAGTACTTC	CASSRLRAGRGQETQYF	TRBJ2-5	NA	NA	TRBV27
TGCAGTGCTGGGGGACAGGGGGGCGAGAGGGTTGGCACTGAAGCTTTCTTT	CSAGGQGGERVGTEAFF	TRBJ1-1	TRBD1	NA	TRBV20-1
TGTGCCAGCTCACCGCCTCAGGGCGGGTCTGAAGCTTTCTTT	CASSPPQGGSEAFF	TRBJ1-1	NA	NA	TRBV18
TGCAGTGCTATTGCGGGGCACAATGAGCAGTTCTTC	CSAIAGHNEQFF	TRBJ2-1	NA	few	TRBV20-1
TGCAGCGTTGTGGTCAGGGAATACAATGAGCAGTACTTC	CSVVVREYNEQYF	TRBJ2-7	NA	NA	TRBV29-1
TGCGCCAGCAGCTTGTGGGTAGGGGAGACCCAGTACTTC	CASSLWVGETQYF	TRBJ2-5	NA	NA	TRBV5-1
TGCAGCGGAGGACAGGGGGTTCCCTACGAGCAGTACTTC	CSGGQGVPYEQYF	TRBJ2-7	TRBD1	NA	TRBV29-1
TGTGCCAGCAACGGGGGTCAGGGAATCTACAATGAGCAGTTCTTC	CASNGGQGIYNEQFF	TRBJ2-1	NA	NA	TRBV6-6
TGCGCCAGCAGACAGGACCCAGCCAAAAACATTCAGTACTTC	CASRQDPAKNIQYF	TRBJ2-4	NA	many	TRBV5-1
TGCGCCAGCAGCTGGGACAGGGGACTCAGGACGTCCTACGAGCAGTACTTC	CASSWDRGLRTSYEQYF	TRBJ2-7	TRBD1	NA	TRBV4-3
TGTGCCAGCAGTTACGACAGGAAAGATGGCTACACCTTC	CASSYDRKDGYTF	TRBJ1-2	NA	once	TRBV6-5
TGTGCCAGCTCACCACTACAGGGTTGGGAGCAGTTCTTC	CASSPLQGWEQFF	TRBJ2-1	NA	NA	TRBV18
TGTGCCAGCAGCTCCATGCGAGAGGGGTCGATCTACGAGCAGTACTTC	CASSSMREGSIYEQYF	TRBJ2-7	NA	NA	TRBV7-9
TGTGCCAGCAGTTTAGAAAGGGACAGGGGCCCGACCTACGAGCAGTACTTC	CASSLERDRGPTYEQYF	TRBJ2-7	TRBD1	NA	TRBV28
TGTGCCAGCAACCGCGGAACCTACAATGAGCAGTACTTC	CASNRGTYNEQYF	TRBJ2-7	NA	NA	TRBV2
TGCGCCAGCAGCCAAGAACCGGCCAGGGGGTCAGATACGCAGTATTTT	CASSQEPARGSDTQYF	TRBJ2-3	TRBD1	NA	TRBV4-3